The clone carrying this T cell receptor beta chain was seen at least ten times. Its antigen is undetermined. Every sampled donor was Caucasian and healthy. Germline V gene lookup returns CDR1 SGHRS and CDR2 YFSETQ. CDR3 size: 14 residues. Deletions cut 4 bases from V and 8 bases from J, with 16 bases between. This record comes from a study of identical twins. One entry per CDR3 protein results from TCRdb running MiXCR on the 5' RACE reads. Among approximately 140,000 distinct CDR3 sequences listed, approximately 4% were seen once. Broader study findings: The abundant beta clonotypes from cord blood had fewer insertions, and memory repertoires had none of this. Beta out-of-frame sequences displayed a weaker excess of sharing between twins.

What was sequenced was memory T cells sorted from blood. This sequence joins TRBV5-1 and TRBJ2-1, with D possibly matching TRBD1 (6 bases). This TCR was sampled from a man younger than 35 in good health. The CDR3 region is CASSPSGTIHEQFF. The CDR3 DNA is TGCGCCAGCAGCCCGTCCGGGACAATCCATGAGCAGTTCTTC.